Presented here are 14 T cell receptor beta chains from one specimen sequenced in a study of graft-versus-host responses after intestinal transplantation. Assay used: immunoSEQ multiplex PCR; TCRdb lists only in-frame clones, some missing. This table has 130,000 to 150,000 clones, around 90% appearing once. For these receptors, no antigen is known. Specimen: unstimulated CD4+ T cells sorted from spleen or lymph node cells, collected before intestinal transplant. The receptor source for this set is a human donor who received an intestinal transplant.

The rearrangement uses TRBV9 and TRBJ2-7, with TRBD1 matching 7 bases. Germline V lookup: CDR1 SGDLS, CDR2 YYNGEE. This CDR3 region has 13 residues. Losses at the gene ends were 4 bases for V and 1 base for J; bases not matched to a gene: 2. CDR3 residues: CASSPGQSYEQYF. CDR3 nucleotide sequence: TGTGCCAGCAGCCCGGGACAGTCCTACGAGCAGTACTTC.

The chain couples TRBV7-2 to TRBJ2-2; no reliable D call. Trimming left V 5 bases short and J 3 bases short, with 4 bases between. Germline V lookup: CDR1 SGHTA, CDR2 FQGNSA. The CDR3 has 12 residues. CDR3 region: CASSQDTGELFF. DNA for the CDR3: TGTGCCAGCAGCCAAGACACCGGGGAGCTGTTTTTT.

The V gene is TRBV5-1, the J gene TRBJ2-7; the D is unclear. Germline V CDR1 and CDR2: SGHRS, YFSETQ. The CDR3 sequence is 14 residues long. V was trimmed by 0 bases and J by 0 bases, leaving 7 bases between them. The CDR3: CASSLERTSYEQYF. For the CDR3, the DNA is TGCGCCAGCAGCTTGGAAAGGACCTCCTACGAGCAGTACTTC.

The gene calls are TRBV7-2 and TRBJ2-4; no clear D gene. There are 14 residues in the CDR3. V was cut by 4 bases and J by 1 base, with 8 bases left in between. The germline gives CDR1 SGHTA, CDR2 FQGNSA. The CDR3 region is CASSSGAAKNIQYF. As DNA, the CDR3 is TGTGCCAGCAGCTCAGGTGCGGCCAAAAACATTCAGTACTTC.

This chain joins TRBV19 and TRBJ2-1; D is undetermined. V was trimmed by 3 bases and J by 0 bases, leaving 9 bases between them. Germline assignment: CDR1 LNHDA and CDR2 SQIVND (reference sequence). This CDR3 comprises 15 residues. The CDR3 protein is CASSISVSSYNEQFF. As DNA, the CDR3 is TGTGCCAGTAGTATTTCCGTCAGCTCCTACAATGAGCAGTTCTTC.

The V and J genes are TRBV5-1 and TRBJ2-1; 8 bases line up with TRBD2. With 7 bases clipped from V and 9 bases from J, the junction kept 9 bases outside the gene matches. The length of the CDR3 is 13 residues. In germline, CDR1 is SGHRS, CDR2 YFSETQ. This chain's CDR3 is CASQASGPGEQFF. CDR3 sequence (DNA): TGCGCCAGCCAGGCTAGCGGGCCCGGTGAGCAGTTCTTC.

This clone has a single count. Distinct nucleotide sequences in the sample also encode this CDR3. The V call is TRBV9, the J call TRBJ2-5; TRBD2 agrees at 7 bases. The length of the CDR3 is 14 residues. Germline V gene lookup returns CDR1 SGDLS and CDR2 YYNGEE. J gave up 3 bases and V 0 bases, and 2 bases lay outside the gene matches. CDR3 DNA: TGTGCCAGCAGCGTAGGGGGAGGGAAAGAGACCCAGTACTTC. This sequence encodes CASSVGGGKETQYF.

Worth noting for this clone: Other DNA sequences in this specimen translate into the identical CDR3. The chain employs TRBV18 and TRBJ1-1; a weak D match, TRBD1 (6 bases). The germline V gene has CDR1 KGHSH and CDR2 LQKENI. V gave up 0 bases and J gave up 2 bases, with 16 bases separating them. The CDR3 has 17 amino acids. In DNA form, the CDR3 reads TGTGCCAGCTCACCACCAGGGGGAAGGGGGAGAAACACTGAAGCTTTCTTT. Protein: CASSPPGGRGRNTEAFF.

The chain couples TRBV6-1 to TRBJ1-2; a possible D gene is TRBD1 (6 bases). CDR1 MNHNS and CDR2 SASEGT come from the germline V gene. The CDR3 length is 14 residues. V was shortened by 0 bases and J by 8 bases, with 13 bases between the two germline ends. In DNA form, the CDR3 reads TGTGCCAGCAGTGAAGCGATGGGGGGGGCCGGCTACACCTTC. As protein: CASSEAMGGAGYTF.

The chain has TRBV30 and TRBJ2-1; 7 nucleotides agree with TRBD1. The CDR3 is 13 residues long. V lost 5 bases, J lost 4 bases, and 5 bases stayed unmatched. Germline V gene data show CDR1 as GTSNPN and CDR2 as SVGIG (reference sequence). The CDR3 loop reads CAWDKGQYNEQFF. For the CDR3, the DNA is TGTGCCTGGGATAAGGGACAGTACAATGAGCAGTTCTTC. Supplemented by reference TRBV30 and TRBJ2-1, the full variable domain reads SQTIHQWPATLVQPVGSPLSLECTVEGTSNPNLYWYRQAAGRGLQLLFYSVGIGQISSEVPQNLSASRPQDRQFILSSKKLLLSDSGFYLCAWDKGQYNEQFFGPGTRLTVL.

The chain is built from TRBV27 and TRBJ2-5; 10 bases are shared with TRBD1. The end of the DNA aligns better with TRBJ2-7, so the J call may be wrong. The germline V gene has CDR1 MNHEY and CDR2 SMNVEV (reference sequence). The CDR3 is 16 amino acids. CDR3 DNA sequence: TGTGCCAGCAGCCGTAGACCGGGACAGGGGTTCCACGAGCAGTACTTC. Its translation is CASSRRPGQGFHEQYF.

The chain carries TRBV19 and TRBJ2-3; no definite D call. Germline lookup yields CDR1 LNHDA and CDR2 SQIVND (reference sequence). V lost 3 bases and J lost 0, with 7 bases in between. The CDR3 loop spans 14 amino acids. The CDR3 protein is CASSIGRSTDTQYF. The CDR3 DNA follows: TGTGCCAGTAGTATCGGGCGGAGCACAGATACGCAGTATTTT. Variable domain in full (rest from reference TRBV19 and TRBJ2-3): DGGITQSPKYLFRKEGQNVTLSCEQNLNHDAMYWYRQDPGQGLRLIYYSQIVNDFQKGDIAEGYSVSREKKESFPLTVTSAQKNPTAFYLCASSIGRSTDTQYFGPGTRLTVL.

This chain joins TRBV7-2 and TRBJ1-2; D possibly corresponds to TRBD1 (5 bases). Germline V gene data show CDR1 as SGHTA and CDR2 as FQGNSA. The CDR3 length is 15 residues. Trimming shortened V by 1 base and J by 1 base, and 10 bases separated the two germline ends. The CDR3 here is CASSLVGDGNYGYTF. The DNA of the CDR3 is TGTGCCAGCAGCTTAGTCGGGGACGGTAACTATGGCTACACCTTC. The full variable domain, completed using reference TRBV7-2 and TRBJ1-2, is GAGVSQSPSNKVTEKGKDVELRCDPISGHTALYWYRQSLGQGLEFLIYFQGNSAPDKSGLPSDRFSAERTGGSVSTLTIQRTQQEDSAVYLCASSLVGDGNYGYTFGSGTRLTVV.

This clone has a single count. This chain links TRBV5-1 with TRBJ2-3; 7 bases are a match to TRBD2. Germline lookup yields CDR1 SGHRS and CDR2 YFSETQ. The CDR3 totals 15 residues. V shed 4 bases and J 4 bases; nucleotides not matched to a gene: 9. As DNA, the CDR3 is TGCGCCAGCAGCCCTAGAGCGGGAATCGCAGATACGCAGTATTTT. This translates into CASSPRAGIADTQYF. Full variable domain (rest looked up from reference TRBV5-1 and TRBJ2-3): KAGVTQTPRYLIKTRGQQVTLSCSPISGHRSVSWYQQTPGQGLQFLFEYFSETQRNKGNFPGRFSGRQFSNSRSEMNVSTLELGDSALYLCASSPRAGIADTQYFGPGTRLTVL.